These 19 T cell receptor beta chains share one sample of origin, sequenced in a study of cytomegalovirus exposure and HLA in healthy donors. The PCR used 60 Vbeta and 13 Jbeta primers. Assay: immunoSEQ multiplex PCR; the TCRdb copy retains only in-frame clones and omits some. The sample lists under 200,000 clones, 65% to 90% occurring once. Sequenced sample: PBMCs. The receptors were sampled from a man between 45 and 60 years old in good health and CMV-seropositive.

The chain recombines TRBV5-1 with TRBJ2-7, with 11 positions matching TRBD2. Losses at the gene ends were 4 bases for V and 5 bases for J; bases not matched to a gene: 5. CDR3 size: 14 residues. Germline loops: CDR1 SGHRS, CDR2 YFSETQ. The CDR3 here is CASSRTSGSNEQYF. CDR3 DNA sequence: TGCGCCAGCAGCAGAACTAGCGGGAGTAACGAGCAGTACTTC.

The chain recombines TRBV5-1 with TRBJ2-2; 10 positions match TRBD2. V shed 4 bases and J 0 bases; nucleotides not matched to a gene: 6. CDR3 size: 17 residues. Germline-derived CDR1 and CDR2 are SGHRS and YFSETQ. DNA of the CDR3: TGCGCCAGCAGCCCCGGGACTAGCGCTACGAACACCGGGGAGCTGTTTTTT. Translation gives CASSPGTSATNTGELFF. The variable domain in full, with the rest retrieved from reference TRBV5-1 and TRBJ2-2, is KAGVTQTPRYLIKTRGQQVTLSCSPISGHRSVSWYQQTPGQGLQFLFEYFSETQRNKGNFPGRFSGRQFSNSRSEMNVSTLELGDSALYLCASSPGTSATNTGELFFGEGSRLTVL.

The CDR3 DNA follows: TGTGCCAGCAGCAAAATGACAGGGAGGTATTCTGGTAACATTCAGTACTTC. This translates into CASSKMTGRYSGNIQYF. The rearrangement links TRBV21-1 to TRBJ2-4; the D call in the table, TRBD1, was not verified against the DNA. TRBV21-1 is labeled a pseudogene. This CDR3 region has 17 residues.

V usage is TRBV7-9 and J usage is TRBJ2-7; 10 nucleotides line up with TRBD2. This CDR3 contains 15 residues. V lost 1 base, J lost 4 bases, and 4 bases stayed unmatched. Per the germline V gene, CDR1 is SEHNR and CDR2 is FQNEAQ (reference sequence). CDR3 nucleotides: TGTGCCAGCAGCTTAGAGCGGGGGGGCGTGTACGAGCAGTACTTC. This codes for CASSLERGGVYEQYF.

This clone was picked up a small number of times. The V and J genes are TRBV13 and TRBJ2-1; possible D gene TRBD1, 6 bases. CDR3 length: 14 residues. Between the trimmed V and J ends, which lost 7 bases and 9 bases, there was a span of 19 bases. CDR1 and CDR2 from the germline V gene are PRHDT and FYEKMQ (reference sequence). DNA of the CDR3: TGTGCCAGCACCTGGGGTTGGGGGCCGGGTGAGCAGTTCTTC. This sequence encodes CASTWGWGPGEQFF. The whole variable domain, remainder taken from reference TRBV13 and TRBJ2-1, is AAGVIQSPRHLIKEKRETATLKCYPIPRHDTVYWYQQGPGQDPQFLISFYEKMQSDKGSIPDRFSAQQFSDYHSELNMSSLELGDSALYFCASTWGWGPGEQFFGPGTRLTVL.

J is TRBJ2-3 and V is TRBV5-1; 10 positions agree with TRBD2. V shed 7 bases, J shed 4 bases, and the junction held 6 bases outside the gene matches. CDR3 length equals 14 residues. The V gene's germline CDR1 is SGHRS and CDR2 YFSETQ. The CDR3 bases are TGCGCCAGCGTCTCTAGCGGGGGTTCAGATACGCAGTATTTT. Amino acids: CASVSSGGSDTQYF. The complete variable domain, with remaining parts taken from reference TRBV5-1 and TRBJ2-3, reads KAGVTQTPRYLIKTRGQQVTLSCSPISGHRSVSWYQQTPGQGLQFLFEYFSETQRNKGNFPGRFSGRQFSNSRSEMNVSTLELGDSALYLCASVSSGGSDTQYFGPGTRLTVL.

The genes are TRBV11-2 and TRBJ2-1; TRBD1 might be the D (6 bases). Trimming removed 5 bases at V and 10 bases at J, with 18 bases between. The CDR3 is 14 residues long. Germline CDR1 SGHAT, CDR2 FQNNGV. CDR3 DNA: TGTGCCAGCAGCCCGCCCTTGGGGGCGCAGGAGCAGTTCTTC. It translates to CASSPPLGAQEQFF.

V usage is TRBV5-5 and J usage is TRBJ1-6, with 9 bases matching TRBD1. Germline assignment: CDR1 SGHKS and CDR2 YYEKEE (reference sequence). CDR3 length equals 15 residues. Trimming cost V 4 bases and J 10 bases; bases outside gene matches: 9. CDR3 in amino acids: CASSVTRQGDSPLHF. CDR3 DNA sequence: TGTGCCAGCAGCGTGACAAGACAGGGGGACTCACCCCTCCACTTT.

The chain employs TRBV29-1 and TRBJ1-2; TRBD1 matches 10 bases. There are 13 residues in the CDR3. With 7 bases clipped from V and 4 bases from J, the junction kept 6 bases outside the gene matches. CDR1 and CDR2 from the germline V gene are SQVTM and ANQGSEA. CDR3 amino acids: CSAPTGGAYGYTF. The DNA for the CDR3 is TGCAGCGCTCCGACAGGGGGCGCCTATGGCTACACCTTC. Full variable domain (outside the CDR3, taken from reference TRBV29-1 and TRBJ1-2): SAVISQKPSRDICQRGTSLTIQCQVDSQVTMMFWYRQQPGQSLTLIATANQGSEATYESGFVIDKFPISRPNLTFSTLTVSNMSPEDSSIYLCSAPTGGAYGYTFGSGTRLTVV.

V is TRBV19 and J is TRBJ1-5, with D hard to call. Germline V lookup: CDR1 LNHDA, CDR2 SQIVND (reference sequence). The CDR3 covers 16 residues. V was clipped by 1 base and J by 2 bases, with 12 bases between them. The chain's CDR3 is CASSIAQARGNQPQHF. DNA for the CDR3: TGTGCCAGTAGTATAGCCCAGGCGAGGGGCAATCAGCCCCAGCATTTT.

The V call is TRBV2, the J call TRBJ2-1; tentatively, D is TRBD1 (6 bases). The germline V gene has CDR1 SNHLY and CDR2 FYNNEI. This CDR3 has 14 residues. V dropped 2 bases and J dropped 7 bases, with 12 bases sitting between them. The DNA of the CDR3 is TGTGCCAGCAGTGAAACAGGGTCAGAAAATGAGCAGTTCTTC. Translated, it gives CASSETGSENEQFF.

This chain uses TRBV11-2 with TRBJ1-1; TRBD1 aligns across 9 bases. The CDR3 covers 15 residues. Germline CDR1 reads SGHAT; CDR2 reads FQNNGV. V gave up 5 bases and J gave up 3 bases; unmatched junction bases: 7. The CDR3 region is CASSPSGTGHTEAFF. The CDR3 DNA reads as TGTGCCAGCAGCCCCAGCGGGACAGGGCACACTGAAGCTTTCTTT.

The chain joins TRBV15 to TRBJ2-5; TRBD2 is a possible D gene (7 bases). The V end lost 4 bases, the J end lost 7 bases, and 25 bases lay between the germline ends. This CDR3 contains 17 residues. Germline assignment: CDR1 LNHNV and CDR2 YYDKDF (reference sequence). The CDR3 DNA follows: TGTGCCACCAGCACACTTTACACGGGGGGCGCTCGAGGGACCCAGTACTTC. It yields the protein CATSTLYTGGARGTQYF.

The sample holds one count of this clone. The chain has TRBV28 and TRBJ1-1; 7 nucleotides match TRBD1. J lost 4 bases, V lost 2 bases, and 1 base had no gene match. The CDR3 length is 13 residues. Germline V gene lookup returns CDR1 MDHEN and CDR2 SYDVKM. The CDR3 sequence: CASSLGQATEAFF. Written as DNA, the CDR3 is TGTGCCAGCAGTTTAGGACAGGCCACTGAAGCTTTCTTT.

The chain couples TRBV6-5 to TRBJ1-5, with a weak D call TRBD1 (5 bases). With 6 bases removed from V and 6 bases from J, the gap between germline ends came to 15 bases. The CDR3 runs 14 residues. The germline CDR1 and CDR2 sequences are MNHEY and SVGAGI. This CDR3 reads CASSPQGMSQPQHF. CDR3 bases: TGTGCCAGCAGCCCGCAGGGTATGAGTCAGCCCCAGCATTTT.

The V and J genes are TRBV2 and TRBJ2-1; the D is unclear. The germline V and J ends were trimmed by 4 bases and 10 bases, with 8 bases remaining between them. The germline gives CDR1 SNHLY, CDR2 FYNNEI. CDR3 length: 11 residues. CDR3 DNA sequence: TGTGCCAGCAGTGTCGCTATGGAGCAGTTCTTC. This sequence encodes CASSVAMEQFF.

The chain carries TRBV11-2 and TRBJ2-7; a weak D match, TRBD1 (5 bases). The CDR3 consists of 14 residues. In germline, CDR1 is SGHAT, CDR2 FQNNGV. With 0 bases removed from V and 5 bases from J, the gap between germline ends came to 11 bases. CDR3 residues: CASSLDRQGNEQYF. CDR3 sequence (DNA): TGTGCCAGCAGCTTAGATCGTCAGGGCAACGAGCAGTACTTC.

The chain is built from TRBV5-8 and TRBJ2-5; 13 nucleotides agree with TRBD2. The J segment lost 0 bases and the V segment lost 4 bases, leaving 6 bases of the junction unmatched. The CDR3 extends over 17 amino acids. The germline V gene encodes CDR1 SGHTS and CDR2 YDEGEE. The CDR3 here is CASSRGGTSGDQETQYF. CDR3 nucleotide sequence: TGTGCCAGCAGCAGAGGGGGGACTAGCGGGGACCAAGAGACCCAGTACTTC.

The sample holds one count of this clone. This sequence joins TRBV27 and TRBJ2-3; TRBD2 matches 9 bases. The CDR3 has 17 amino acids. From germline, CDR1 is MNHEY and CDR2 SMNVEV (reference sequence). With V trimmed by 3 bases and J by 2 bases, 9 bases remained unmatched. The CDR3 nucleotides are TGTGCCAGCAGTTTTCTTCCAAGCGGGAGGTCCACAGATACGCAGTATTTT. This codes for CASSFLPSGRSTDTQYF.